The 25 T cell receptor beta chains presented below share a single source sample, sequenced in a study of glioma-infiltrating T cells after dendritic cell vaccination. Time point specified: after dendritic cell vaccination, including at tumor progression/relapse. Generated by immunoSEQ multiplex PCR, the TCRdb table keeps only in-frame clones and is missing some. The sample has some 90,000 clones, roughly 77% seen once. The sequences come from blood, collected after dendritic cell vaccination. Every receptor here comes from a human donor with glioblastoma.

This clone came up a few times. CDR3 amino acids: CASSGLGQGVWAFF. The DNA of the CDR3 is TGTGCCAGCAGTGGACTGGGACAGGGGGTTTGGGCTTTCTTT. The chain recombines TRBV6-5 with TRBJ1-1, with 11 bases that match TRBD1. The germline CDR1 and CDR2 sequences are MNHEY and SVGAGI. The CDR3 has 14 residues. J was trimmed by 11 bases and V by 5 bases; bases with no gene match: 10.

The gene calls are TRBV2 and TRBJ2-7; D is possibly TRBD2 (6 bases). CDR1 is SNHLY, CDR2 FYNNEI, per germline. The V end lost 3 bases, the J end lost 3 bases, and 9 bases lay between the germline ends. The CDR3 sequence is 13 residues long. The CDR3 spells CASSEEGGYEQYV. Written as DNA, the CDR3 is TGTGCCAGCAGTGAGGAGGGCGGCTACGAGCAGTACGTC.

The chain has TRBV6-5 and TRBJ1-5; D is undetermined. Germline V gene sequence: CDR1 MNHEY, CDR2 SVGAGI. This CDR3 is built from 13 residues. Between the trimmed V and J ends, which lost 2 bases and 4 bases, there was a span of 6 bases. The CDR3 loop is CASSYLINQPQHF. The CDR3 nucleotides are TGTGCCAGCAGTTACCTTATTAATCAGCCCCAGCATTTT.

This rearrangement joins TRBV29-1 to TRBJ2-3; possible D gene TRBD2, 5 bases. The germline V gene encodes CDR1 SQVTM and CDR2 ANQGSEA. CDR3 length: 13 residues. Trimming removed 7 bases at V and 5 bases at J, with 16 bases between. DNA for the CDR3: TGCAGCGCCGCCCGGGGATCCCTAGATACGCAGTATTTT. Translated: CSAARGSLDTQYF.

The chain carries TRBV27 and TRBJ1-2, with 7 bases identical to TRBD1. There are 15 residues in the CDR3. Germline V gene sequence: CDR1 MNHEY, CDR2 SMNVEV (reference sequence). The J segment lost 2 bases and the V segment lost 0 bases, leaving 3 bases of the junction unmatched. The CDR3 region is CASSLSGGGNYGYTF. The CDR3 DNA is TGTGCCAGCAGTTTATCAGGGGGCGGGAACTATGGCTACACCTTC.

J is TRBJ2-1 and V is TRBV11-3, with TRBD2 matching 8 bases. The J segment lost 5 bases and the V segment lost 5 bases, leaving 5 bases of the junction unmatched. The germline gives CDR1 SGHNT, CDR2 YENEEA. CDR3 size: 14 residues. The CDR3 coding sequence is TGTGCCAGCAGCCTTAGCGGGGTACACAATGAGCAGTTCTTC. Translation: CASSLSGVHNEQFF.

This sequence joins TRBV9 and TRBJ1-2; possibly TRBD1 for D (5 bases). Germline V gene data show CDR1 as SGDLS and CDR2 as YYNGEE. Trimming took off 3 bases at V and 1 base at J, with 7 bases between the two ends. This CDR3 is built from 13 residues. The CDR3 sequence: CASSAQGNYGYTF. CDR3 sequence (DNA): TGTGCCAGCAGCGCGCAGGGTAACTATGGCTACACCTTC.

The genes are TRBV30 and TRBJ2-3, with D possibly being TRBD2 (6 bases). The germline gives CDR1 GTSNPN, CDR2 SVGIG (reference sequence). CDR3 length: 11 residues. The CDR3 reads CASGGTDTQYF. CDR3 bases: TGTGCGTCGGGGGGCACAGATACGCAGTATTTT.

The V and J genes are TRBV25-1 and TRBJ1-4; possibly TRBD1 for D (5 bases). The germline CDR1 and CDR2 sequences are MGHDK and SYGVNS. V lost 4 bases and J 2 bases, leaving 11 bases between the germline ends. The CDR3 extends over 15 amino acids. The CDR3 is CASSVGGLTNEKLFF. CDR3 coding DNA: TGTGCCAGCAGTGTCGGGGGACTGACTAATGAAAAACTGTTTTTT.

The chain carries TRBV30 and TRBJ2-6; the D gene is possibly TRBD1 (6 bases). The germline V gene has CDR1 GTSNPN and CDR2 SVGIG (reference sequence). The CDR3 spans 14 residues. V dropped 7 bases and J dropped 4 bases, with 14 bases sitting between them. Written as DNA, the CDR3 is TGTGCCTCCCGACAGGCGTCGGGGGCCAACGTCCTGACTTTC. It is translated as CASRQASGANVLTF.

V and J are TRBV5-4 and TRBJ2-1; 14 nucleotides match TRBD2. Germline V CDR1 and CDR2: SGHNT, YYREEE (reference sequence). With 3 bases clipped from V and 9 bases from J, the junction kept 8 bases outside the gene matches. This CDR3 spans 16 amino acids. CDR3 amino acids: CASSWAGLAGDSEQFF. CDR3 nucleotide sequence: TGTGCCAGCAGCTGGGCGGGACTAGCGGGAGATAGTGAGCAGTTCTTC.

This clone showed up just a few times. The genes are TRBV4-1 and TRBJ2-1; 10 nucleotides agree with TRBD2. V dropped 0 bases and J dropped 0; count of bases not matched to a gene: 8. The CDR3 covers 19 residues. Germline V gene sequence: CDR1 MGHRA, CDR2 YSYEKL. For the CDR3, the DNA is TGCGCCAGCAGCCAAGAGGAACTAGCGGGAATAAGCTCCTACAATGAGCAGTTCTTC. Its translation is CASSQEELAGISSYNEQFF.

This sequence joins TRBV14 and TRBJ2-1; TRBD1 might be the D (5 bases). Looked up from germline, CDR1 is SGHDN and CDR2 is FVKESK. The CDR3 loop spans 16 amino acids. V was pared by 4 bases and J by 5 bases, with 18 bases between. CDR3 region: CASSPPDRSWDNEQFF. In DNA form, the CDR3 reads TGTGCCAGCAGCCCCCCCGACAGAAGTTGGGACAATGAGCAGTTCTTC.

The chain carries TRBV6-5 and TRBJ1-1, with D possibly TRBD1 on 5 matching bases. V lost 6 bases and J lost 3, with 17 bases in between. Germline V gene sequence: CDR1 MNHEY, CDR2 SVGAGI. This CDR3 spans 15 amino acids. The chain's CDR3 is CASSRGSRGDTEAFF. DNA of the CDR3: TGTGCCAGCAGCCGGGGGTCTAGGGGAGACACTGAAGCTTTCTTT.

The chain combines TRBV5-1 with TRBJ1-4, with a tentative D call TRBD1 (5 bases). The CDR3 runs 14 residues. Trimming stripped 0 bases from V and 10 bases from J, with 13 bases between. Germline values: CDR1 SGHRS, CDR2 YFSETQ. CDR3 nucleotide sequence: TGCGCCAGCAGCTTGGATCGGGGGTCTGGAAAACTGTTTTTT. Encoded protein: CASSLDRGSGKLFF. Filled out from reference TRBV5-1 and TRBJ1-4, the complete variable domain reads KAGVTQTPRYLIKTRGQQVTLSCSPISGHRSVSWYQQTPGQGLQFLFEYFSETQRNKGNFPGRFSGRQFSNSRSEMNVSTLELGDSALYLCASSLDRGSGKLFFGSGTQLSVL.

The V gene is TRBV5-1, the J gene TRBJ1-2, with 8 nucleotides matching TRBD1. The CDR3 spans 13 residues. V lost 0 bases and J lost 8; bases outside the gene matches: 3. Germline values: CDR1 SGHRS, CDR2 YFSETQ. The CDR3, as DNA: TGCGCCAGCAGCTTGGACAGGGGGGACGGCTACACCTTC. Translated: CASSLDRGDGYTF.

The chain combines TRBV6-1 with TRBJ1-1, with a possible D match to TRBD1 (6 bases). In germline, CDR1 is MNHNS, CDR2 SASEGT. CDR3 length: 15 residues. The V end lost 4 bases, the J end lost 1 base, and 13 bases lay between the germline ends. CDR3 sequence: CASSAPGAGNTEAFF. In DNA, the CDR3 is TGTGCCAGCAGTGCCCCAGGGGCGGGGAACACTGAAGCTTTCTTT.

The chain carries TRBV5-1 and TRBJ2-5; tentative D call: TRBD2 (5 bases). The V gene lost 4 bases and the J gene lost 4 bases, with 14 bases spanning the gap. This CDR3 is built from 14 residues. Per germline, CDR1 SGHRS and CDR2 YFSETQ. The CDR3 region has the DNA TGCGCCAGCAGCCCGCCTGAGGGAGTAGAGACCCAGTACTTC. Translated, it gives CASSPPEGVETQYF. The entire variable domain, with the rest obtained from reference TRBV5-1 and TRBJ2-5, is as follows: KAGVTQTPRYLIKTRGQQVTLSCSPISGHRSVSWYQQTPGQGLQFLFEYFSETQRNKGNFPGRFSGRQFSNSRSEMNVSTLELGDSALYLCASSPPEGVETQYFGPGTRLLVL.

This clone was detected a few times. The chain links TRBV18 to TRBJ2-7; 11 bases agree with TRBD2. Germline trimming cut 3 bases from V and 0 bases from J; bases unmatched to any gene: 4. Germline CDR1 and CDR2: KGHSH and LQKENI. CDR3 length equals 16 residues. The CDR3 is CASSPGTSGSSYEQYV. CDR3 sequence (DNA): TGTGCCAGCTCACCTGGGACTAGCGGCAGCTCCTACGAGCAGTACGTC.

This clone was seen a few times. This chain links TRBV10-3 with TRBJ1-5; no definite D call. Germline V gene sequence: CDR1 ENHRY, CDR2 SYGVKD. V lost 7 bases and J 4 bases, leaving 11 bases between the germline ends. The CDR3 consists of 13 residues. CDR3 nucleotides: TGTGCCATCAACCGGGAGCAGAATCAGCCCCAGCATTTT. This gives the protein CAINREQNQPQHF.

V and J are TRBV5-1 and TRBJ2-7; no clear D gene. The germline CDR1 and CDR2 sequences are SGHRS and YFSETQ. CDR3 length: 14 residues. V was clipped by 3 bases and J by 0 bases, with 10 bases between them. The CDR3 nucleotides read TGCGCCAGCAGCTCACTGTCTTCCTCCTACGAGCAGTACTTC. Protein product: CASSSLSSSYEQYF.

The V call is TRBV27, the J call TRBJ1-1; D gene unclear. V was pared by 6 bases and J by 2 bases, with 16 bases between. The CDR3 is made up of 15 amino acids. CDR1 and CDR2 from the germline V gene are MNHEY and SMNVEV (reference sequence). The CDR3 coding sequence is TGTGCCAGCAGATACACATTAACAGCTAACACTGAAGCTTTCTTT. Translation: CASRYTLTANTEAFF.

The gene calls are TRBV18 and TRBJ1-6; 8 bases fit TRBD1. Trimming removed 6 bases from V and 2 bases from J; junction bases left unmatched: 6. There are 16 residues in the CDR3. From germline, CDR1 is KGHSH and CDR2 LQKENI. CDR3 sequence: CASSPRTGTYNSPLHF. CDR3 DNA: TGTGCCAGCTCGCCTCGGACAGGGACCTATAATTCACCCCTCCACTTT.

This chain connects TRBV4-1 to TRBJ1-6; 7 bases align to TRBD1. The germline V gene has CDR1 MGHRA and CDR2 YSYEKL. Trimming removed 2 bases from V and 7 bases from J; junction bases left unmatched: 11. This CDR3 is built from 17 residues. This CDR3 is CASSQRTRTGGNSPLHF. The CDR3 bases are TGCGCCAGCAGCCAACGAACCCGGACAGGTGGAAATTCACCCCTCCACTTT.

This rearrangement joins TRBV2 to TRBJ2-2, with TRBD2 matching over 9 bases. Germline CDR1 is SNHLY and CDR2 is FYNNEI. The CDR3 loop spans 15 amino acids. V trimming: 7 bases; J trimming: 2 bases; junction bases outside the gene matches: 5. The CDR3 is CASKAGGKNTGELFF. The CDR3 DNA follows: TGTGCCAGCAAGGCGGGGGGGAAAAACACCGGGGAGCTGTTTTTT.